This is a list of T cell receptor beta chains from one sample in a study of cytomegalovirus exposure and HLA in healthy donors. Profiled with immunoSEQ multiplex PCR; TCRdb holds only in-frame clones, not every one. This sample has 95,000 to 150,000 clones, with 80% to 90% found just once. The sample consisted of PBMCs. These receptors originate from a middle-aged woman in good health and CMV-seropositive. The CDR3 runs from the conserved cysteine through the conserved F or W. The order of the fields is clone size, D gene, V gene, J gene, CDR3 protein, CDR3 DNA. A D gene is named only where the DNA matches it firmly. The size of a clone is reported for some rows only, either as once, few or many, or as a class for expanded clones.

>-|TRBD1|TRBV5-8|TRBJ2-2
CASSGGQGVTGELFF
TGTGCCAGCAGCGGGGGACAGGGCGTCACCGGGGAGCTGTTTTTT
>-|-|TRBV6-4|TRBJ2-2
CASSDGATGELFF
TGTGCCAGCAGTGACGGGGCCACCGGGGAGCTGTTTTTT
>-|TRBD2|TRBV28|TRBJ2-5
CASSLPLAGKTQYF
TGTGCCAGCAGTTTACCACTAGCGGGGAAGACCCAGTACTTC
>-|-|TRBV7-2|TRBJ1-3
CASSLQGNTIYF
TGTGCCAGCAGCTTACAGGGAAACACCATATATTTT
>-|TRBD2|TRBV7-2|TRBJ2-7
CASSREGYEQYF
TGTGCCAGCAGTCGGGAGGGTTACGAGCAGTACTTC
>-|-|TRBV5-4|TRBJ1-2
CASSSRDMSYGYTF
TGTGCCAGCAGCTCCCGGGACATGAGCTATGGCTACACCTTC
>once|-|TRBV30|TRBJ2-3
CAWSPGLSTDTQYF
TGTGCCTGGAGCCCGGGACTCAGCACAGATACGCAGTATTTT
>-|-|TRBV5-1|TRBJ2-3
CASSFFNLETDTQYF
TGCGCCAGCAGCTTCTTTAACCTAGAGACAGATACGCAGTATTTT
>-|-|TRBV2|TRBJ2-2
CASSEPRRVGELFF
TGTGCCAGCAGTGAACCTAGACGCGTTGGGGAGCTGTTTTTT
>few|-|TRBV5-1|TRBJ1-1
CASSLGPSGANTEAFF
TGCGCCAGCAGCTTGGGGCCCTCTGGGGCTAACACTGAAGCTTTCTTT
>-|-|TRBV7-6|TRBJ2-7
CASSFALGWQGNLSYEQYF
TGTGCCAGCAGCTTCGCCCTCGGTTGGCAGGGGAATCTCTCCTACGAGCAGTACTTC
>-|-|TRBV27|TRBJ2-7
CASSLSGLQLYEQYF
TGTGCCAGCAGTTTGAGTGGGCTCCAACTCTACGAGCAGTACTTC
>-|-|TRBV27|TRBJ1-2
CASSPSDRITGTF
TGTGCCAGCAGTCCCTCGGACAGAATCACTGGGACCTTC
>once|-|TRBV28|TRBJ2-1
CASKYLNEQFF
TGTGCCAGCAAATACTTGAATGAGCAGTTCTTC
>-|TRBD1|TRBV7-9|TRBJ1-2
CSSSSGTGGRGYTF
TGTTCCAGCAGCTCCGGGACAGGGGGCCGGGGCTACACCTTC
>-|-|TRBV4-2|TRBJ2-7
CASSQADWGSYEQYF
TGTGCCAGCAGCCAAGCCGACTGGGGCAGCTACGAGCAGTACTTC
>-|-|TRBV11-2|TRBJ2-1
CASSPAGRYNEQFF
TGTGCCAGCAGCCCTGCGGGTCGATATAATGAGCAGTTCTTC
>-|TRBD1|TRBV5-1|TRBJ1-1
CASSWTGVNTEAFF
TGCGCCAGCAGCTGGACAGGGGTGAACACTGAAGCTTTCTTT
>once|-|TRBV25-1|TRBJ1-2
CASSEPAGAGYTF
TGTGCCAGCAGTGAACCAGCAGGGGCTGGCTACACCTTC
>-|-|TRBV19|TRBJ1-2
CASSIRDSLYGYTF
TGTGCCAGTAGTATTCGAGACAGCCTCTATGGCTACACCTTC
>-|-|TRBV9|TRBJ1-2
CASSSSLGLTGYGYTF
TGTGCCAGCAGCTCTAGTCTTGGTCTAACGGGCTATGGCTACACCTTC
>-|TRBD2|TRBV19|TRBJ2-6
CASTPLGGSRSGANVLTF
TGTGCCAGTACTCCCCTGGGGGGGTCCCGCTCTGGGGCCAACGTCCTGACTTTC
>-|TRBD2|TRBV6-6|TRBJ2-7
CASSYWDYYEQYF
TGTGCCAGCAGTTACTGGGACTACTACGAGCAGTACTTC
>-|-|TRBV5-6|TRBJ1-1
CASSLTGQNTEAFF
TGTGCCAGCAGCCTTACAGGACAGAACACTGAAGCTTTCTTT
>-|TRBD1|TRBV28|TRBJ2-1
CASSLLQGTYNEQFF
TGTGCCAGCAGTTTATTACAGGGGACCTACAATGAGCAGTTCTTC
>-|-|TRBV13|TRBJ2-3
CASSLVGLMLGGERTDTQYF
TGTGCCAGCAGCTTAGTTGGTCTGATGCTTGGGGGCGAGAGGACAGATACGCAGTATTTT
>-|TRBD2|TRBV7-3|TRBJ2-1
CASSLGREGNEQFF
TGTGCCAGCAGCTTAGGGCGGGAGGGGAATGAGCAGTTCTTC
>once|-|TRBV5-6|TRBJ1-4
CASSPYDSTLINELFF
TGTGCCAGCAGCCCGTATGACAGCACCCTAATAAACGAACTGTTTTTT